The entry below gives a single TCR beta chain sequence along with its context. Its antigen is currently unknown. The assay was immunoSEQ multiplex PCR, and TCRdb's table has in-frame clones only and misses some. This sample has some 5,400 clones, with more than 55% found just once. This entry comes from a study of CD8 T cell repertoires and HIV-1 epitope variants. At the level of the study: Each of Twenty-five Gag and Nef epitope peptides stimulated a separate culture.

The germline gives CDR1 LGHNA, CDR2 YNFKEQ. The CDR3 covers 18 residues. Unmatched junction bases numbered 22, after V lost 4 bases and J lost 8 bases. The rearrangement links TRBV4-2 to TRBJ1-2, with 7 nucleotides matching TRBD1. The sequencing input was cultured CD8+ T cells derived from PBMCs. The receptor's source is a male donor with HIV. The CDR3 sequence is CASSPERVGQTITYGYTF. The DNA for the CDR3 is TGTGCCAGCAGCCCAGAGAGGGTGGGACAGACAATTACCTACGGCTACACCTTC.